The clone carrying this T cell receptor (beta chain) occurred a few times. The antigen remains undetermined. TCRdb called the RACE reads again in MiXCR, with one record for every CDR3 protein. The repertoire has tens of thousands of distinct CDR3 sequences, around 10% of them found once; the top ten carry roughly 4.2%. The data derive from a study of human T cells and chemical hapten exposure. Across the study: The study sensitized with 2% DPC on a 2 cm by 2 cm patch of upper inner arm skin. Predominantly women, the patients had alopecia areata, totalis or universalis. Study findings and constraints: Sensitization with DPC brought no change to TCRs above 1 in 1000 in frequency.

The V gene end was trimmed by 6 bases and the J gene end by 3 bases; junction bases not matched to a gene: 11. Germline values: CDR1 SQVTM, CDR2 ANQGSEA. The CDR3 is 14 residues long. The time point denotes: patch test 1, 2 weeks after DPC sensitization. Treatment in this sample: therapeutic diphenylcyclopropenone sensitization with weekly scalp DPC. The TCR originated in a woman between 45 and 65 years old with alopecia areata. Some clones in this sample may be carry-over from other donors' samples. V and J are TRBV29-1 and TRBJ2-7; 7 positions agree with TRBD1. This material consisted of whole blood, taken in connection with sensitization to the hapten diphenylcyclopropenone (DPC). Here the CDR3 DNA reads TGCAGCGTCCGCCCGGGACAGTCGTTCTACGAGCAGTACTTC. This gives the protein CSVRPGQSFYEQYF.